This TCR beta chain was sequenced during a study of blood T cell repertoires in COVID-19. With 3 bases clipped from V and 3 bases from J, the junction kept 9 bases outside the gene matches. The CDR3 runs 15 residues. Germline-derived CDR1 and CDR2 are SGHDT and YYEEEE. Under the authors' procedure: Nucleated cell counts were estimated from reference gene primer amplification. Assay used: immunoSEQ multiplex PCR; TCRdb lists only in-frame clones, some missing. V, J and clone size derive from that table, while D and trimming were established from the DNA sequence. This sample carries tens of thousands of clones, about 87% of them seen once, and the ten largest clones take less than 10%.

This rearrangement joins TRBV5-6 to TRBJ2-7, with 7 bases identical to TRBD1. The sequenced sample consisted of peripheral blood. This TCR came from a human donor in a cohort sampled during active COVID-19. In DNA, the CDR3 is TGTGCCAGCAGCTACAGGGGAGTAGGTGTCTACGAGCAGTACTTC. It specifies CASSYRGVGVYEQYF.